A selection of T cell receptor beta chains follows, all from one sample in a study of cytomegalovirus exposure and HLA in healthy donors. Data came from immunoSEQ multiplex PCR; TCRdb stores just in-frame clones and leaves some out. The sample lists roughly 100,000 clones, 9.5% to 15% occurring once. The specimen was PBMCs. Every receptor here comes from a middle-aged man in good health and CMV-seropositive. The CDR3 runs from the conserved cysteine through the conserved F or W. A D gene is named only where the DNA matches it firmly. Expanded clones are given a class, and other clones once, few, many or no size at all.

d_call: TRBD2
clone_size: NA
j_call: TRBJ2-7
v_call: TRBV5-4
cdr3_nt: TGTGCCAGCAGCAAGACTAGCGGGAGTTCCTACGAGCAGTACTTC
cdr3_aa: CASSKTSGSSYEQYF

d_call: TRBD2
clone_size: NA
j_call: TRBJ2-1
v_call: TRBV28
cdr3_nt: TGTGCCAGCAGTTCGTCCGGGACTAGCGGCAACAATGAGCAGTTCTTC
cdr3_aa: CASSSSGTSGNNEQFF

d_call: NA
clone_size: NA
j_call: TRBJ2-5
v_call: TRBV18
cdr3_nt: TGTGCCAGCTCACCACCTAACGGGGTACGAGAGACCCAGTACTTC
cdr3_aa: CASSPPNGVRETQYF

d_call: TRBD2
clone_size: NA
j_call: TRBJ2-7
v_call: TRBV28
cdr3_nt: TGTGCCAGCAGTGAGATAGCGTACGGGAGGTTTTACGAGCAGTACTTC
cdr3_aa: CASSEIAYGRFYEQYF

d_call: TRBD2
clone_size: NA
j_call: TRBJ2-5
v_call: TRBV28
cdr3_nt: TGTGCCAGCAGCCGGACTAGCGGGAGGGCCCTTGAAGAGACCCAGTACTTC
cdr3_aa: CASSRTSGRALEETQYF

d_call: NA
clone_size: few
j_call: TRBJ2-1
v_call: TRBV5-1
cdr3_nt: TGCGCCAGCAGCTCTCAGGGGCCCTACAATGAGCAGTTCTTC
cdr3_aa: CASSSQGPYNEQFF

d_call: NA
clone_size: few
j_call: TRBJ2-2
v_call: TRBV9
cdr3_nt: TGTGCCAGCAGCGTAGTGGGAGTCGGGGAGCTGTTTTTT
cdr3_aa: CASSVVGVGELFF

d_call: NA
clone_size: few
j_call: TRBJ2-7
v_call: TRBV5-1
cdr3_nt: TGCGCCAGCAGCACCGGACAATCCTACGAGCAGTACTTC
cdr3_aa: CASSTGQSYEQYF

d_call: NA
clone_size: few
j_call: TRBJ1-3
v_call: TRBV6-6
cdr3_nt: TGTGCCAGCAGTTTGGGAGTCTCTGGAAACACCATATATTTT
cdr3_aa: CASSLGVSGNTIYF

d_call: TRBD2
clone_size: NA
j_call: TRBJ2-5
v_call: TRBV9
cdr3_nt: TGTGCCAGCAGCGTAGTTAGCGGGAGTATTCAAGAGACCCAGTACTTC
cdr3_aa: CASSVVSGSIQETQYF

d_call: TRBD2
clone_size: few
j_call: TRBJ2-1
v_call: TRBV30
cdr3_nt: TGTGCCTGGAGTCTTGCGGGAGCCCCCCCCGAGCAGTTCTTC
cdr3_aa: CAWSLAGAPPEQFF

d_call: NA
clone_size: few
j_call: TRBJ1-1
v_call: TRBV7-9
cdr3_nt: TGTGCCAGCAGCCCGGGACAAGTCTTGACTGAAGCTTTCTTT
cdr3_aa: CASSPGQVLTEAFF

d_call: TRBD2
clone_size: few
j_call: TRBJ2-3
v_call: TRBV4-3
cdr3_nt: TGCGCCAGCAGCCTCCAGGGTACGGGAGGGCCCGGGGATACGCAGTATTTT
cdr3_aa: CASSLQGTGGPGDTQYF

d_call: NA
clone_size: few
j_call: TRBJ2-5
v_call: TRBV19
cdr3_nt: TGTGCCAGTAAAGGGGAGGCCCAAGAGACCCAGTACTTC
cdr3_aa: CASKGEAQETQYF

d_call: NA
clone_size: few
j_call: TRBJ1-2
v_call: TRBV6-5
cdr3_nt: TGTGCCAGCAGAGACAGCAATGGCTACACCTTC
cdr3_aa: CASRDSNGYTF

d_call: NA
clone_size: few
j_call: TRBJ2-7
v_call: TRBV29-1
cdr3_nt: TGCAGCGTTGGGGGGACTCAGGGCGAGGGGGAGCAGTACTTC
cdr3_aa: CSVGGTQGEGEQYF

d_call: TRBD1
clone_size: NA
j_call: TRBJ1-2
v_call: TRBV5-5
cdr3_nt: TGTGCCAGCAGCAGGGGACAGGGGTTGACCTATGGCTACACCTTC
cdr3_aa: CASSRGQGLTYGYTF

d_call: TRBD1
clone_size: NA
j_call: TRBJ2-3
v_call: TRBV5-1
cdr3_nt: TGCGCCAGCAGCCCTGGACAGGGATCTGATACGCAGTATTTT
cdr3_aa: CASSPGQGSDTQYF

d_call: NA
clone_size: few
j_call: TRBJ2-7
v_call: TRBV15
cdr3_nt: TGTGCCACCAGCAGAGGGGCCAACCCCTACGAGCAGTACTTC
cdr3_aa: CATSRGANPYEQYF

d_call: NA
clone_size: NA
j_call: TRBJ1-1
v_call: TRBV5-1
cdr3_nt: TGCGCCAGCAGACATGACACGAACACTGAAGCTTTCTTT
cdr3_aa: CASRHDTNTEAFF

d_call: TRBD1
clone_size: NA
j_call: TRBJ1-4
v_call: TRBV18
cdr3_nt: TGTGCCAGCTCACGGACAGGAGTTGCAACTAATGAAAAACTGTTTTTT
cdr3_aa: CASSRTGVATNEKLFF

d_call: NA
clone_size: few
j_call: TRBJ2-7
v_call: TRBV7-2
cdr3_nt: TGTGCCAGCAGCTTAAGTAGGGAGTCCGAGCAGTACTTC
cdr3_aa: CASSLSRESEQYF

d_call: NA
clone_size: NA
j_call: TRBJ2-7
v_call: TRBV19
cdr3_nt: TGTGCCAGTAGTAAAAACTCGGACAGTGCTTACGAGCAGTACTTC
cdr3_aa: CASSKNSDSAYEQYF